Shown below are 9 T cell receptor beta chains from a single sample sequenced in a study of T cell repertoires in ileal Crohn's disease. Only in-frame clones appear in the TCRdb table, and some are missing; sequencing was by immunoSEQ multiplex PCR. The sample includes some 15,000 clones, 65% to 80% of them seen just once. Time point noted: neoterminal ileum biopsy at postoperative endoscopy, about 6 months after surgery. Sample: ileal tissue. The receptors were gathered from an adult with Crohn's disease.

The chain combines TRBV7-9 with TRBJ2-7, with D hard to call. The ends were cut back, 1 base at V and 5 bases at J, with 18 bases in the middle. From germline, CDR1 is SEHNR and CDR2 FQNEAQ (reference sequence). The CDR3 contains 16 residues. The CDR3 here is CASSLGDIIWPHEQYF. CDR3 coding DNA: TGTGCCAGCAGCTTAGGAGACATCATCTGGCCCCACGAGCAGTACTTC. Full variable domain (rest looked up from reference TRBV7-9 and TRBJ2-7): DTGVSQNPRHKITKRGQNVTFRCDPISEHNRLYWYRQTLGQGPEFLTYFQNEAQLEKSRLLSDRFSAERPKGSFSTLEIQRTEQGDSAMYLCASSLGDIIWPHEQYFGPGTRLTVT.

The CDR3 protein is CASSEDSYGYTF. In DNA, the CDR3 is TGTGCCAGCTCTGAGGACAGCTATGGCTACACCTTC. The chain joins TRBV6-5 to TRBJ1-2; TRBD1 is a possible D gene (6 bases). This CDR3 is 12 amino acids long. Germline values: CDR1 MNHEY, CDR2 SVGAGI. V lost 8 bases and J 4 bases, leaving 11 bases between the germline ends.

V and J are TRBV6-1 and TRBJ2-3; TRBD2 aligns across 11 bases. The germline V gene encodes CDR1 MNHNS and CDR2 SASEGT. The CDR3 length is 17 residues. The V gene end was trimmed by 4 bases and the J gene end by 2 bases; junction bases not matched to a gene: 8. The DNA for the CDR3 is TGTGCCAGCAGTGTTAGCGGGGGGGCGGGATACACAGATACGCAGTATTTT. It codes for CASSVSGGAGYTDTQYF.

The chain is built from TRBV9 and TRBJ1-1; D not resolved. The CDR3 is made up of 13 amino acids. Deletions cut 0 bases from V and 2 bases from J, with 5 bases between. The germline gives CDR1 SGDLS, CDR2 YYNGEE. The CDR3 bases are TGTGCCAGCAGCGTAGAAGACAACACTGAAGCTTTCTTT. This codes for CASSVEDNTEAFF.

The chain joins TRBV30 to TRBJ1-2, with D possibly matching TRBD1 (5 bases). Per the germline V gene, CDR1 is GTSNPN and CDR2 is SVGIG (reference sequence). This CDR3 is 13 amino acids long. V was cut by 3 bases and J by 1 base, with 9 bases left in between. CDR3 in DNA: TGTGCCTGGAGACGGGACGGTAACTATGGCTACACCTTC. It translates to CAWRRDGNYGYTF.

The chain links TRBV2 to TRBJ1-5; D uncertain. Germline V CDR1 and CDR2: SNHLY, FYNNEI. V was clipped by 3 bases and J by 5 bases, with 11 bases between them. CDR3 length: 14 amino acids. DNA for the CDR3: TGTGCCAGCAGTGAGACGGGAACCTATCAGCCCCAGCATTTT. Translating gives CASSETGTYQPQHF.

This clone came up a few times. The genes are TRBV28 and TRBJ2-7, with 13 bases matching TRBD2. Germline loops: CDR1 MDHEN, CDR2 SYDVKM. CDR3 length: 15 amino acids. The V segment lost 5 bases and the J segment 2 bases; nucleotides outside the gene matches: 3. The CDR3 DNA is TGTGCCAGCAGTACTAGCGGGAGGGCCCCCTACGAGCAGTACTTC. Translation gives CASSTSGRAPYEQYF.

Concerning this clone itself: A read error may produce the germline difference seen at one junction end. The chain links TRBV2 to TRBJ1-2; D remains unclear. The CDR3 extends over 11 amino acids. The germline V gene has CDR1 SNHLY and CDR2 FYNNEI. The CDR3 nucleotides read TGTGCCAGCATGCCGGAAACAGAATTAGCCTTC. Amino acid sequence: CASMPETELAF. The variable domain in full, with the rest retrieved from reference TRBV2 and TRBJ1-2, is EPEVTQTPSHQVTQMGQEVILRCVPISNHLYFYWYRQILGQKVEFLVSFYNNEISEKSEIFDDQFSVERPDGSNFTLKIRSTKLEDSAMYFCASMPETELAFGSGTRLTVV.

The table lists this clone with a count of one. The chain combines TRBV6-5 with TRBJ1-5; a weak D match, TRBD1 (5 bases). The CDR3 spans 14 residues. Trimming removed 0 bases at V and 5 bases at J, with 8 bases between. Germline-derived CDR1 and CDR2 are MNHEY and SVGAGI. The DNA for the CDR3 is TGTGCCAGCAGTTACTCTGGGACCCATCAGCCCCAGCATTTT. Amino acid sequence: CASSYSGTHQPQHF.